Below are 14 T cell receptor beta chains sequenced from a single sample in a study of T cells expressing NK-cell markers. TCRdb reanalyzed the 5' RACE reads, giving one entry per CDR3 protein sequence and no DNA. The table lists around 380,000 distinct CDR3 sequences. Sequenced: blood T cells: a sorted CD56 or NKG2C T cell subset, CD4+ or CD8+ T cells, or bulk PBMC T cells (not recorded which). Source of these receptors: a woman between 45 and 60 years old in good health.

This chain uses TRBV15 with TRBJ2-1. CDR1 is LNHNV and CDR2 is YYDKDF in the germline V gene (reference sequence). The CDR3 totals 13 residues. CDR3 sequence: CATGSSAYNEQFF.

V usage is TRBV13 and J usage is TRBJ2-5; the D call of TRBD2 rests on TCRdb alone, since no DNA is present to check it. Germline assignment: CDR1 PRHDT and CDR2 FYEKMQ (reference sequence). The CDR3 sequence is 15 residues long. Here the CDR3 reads CASSLSAGAEETQYF.

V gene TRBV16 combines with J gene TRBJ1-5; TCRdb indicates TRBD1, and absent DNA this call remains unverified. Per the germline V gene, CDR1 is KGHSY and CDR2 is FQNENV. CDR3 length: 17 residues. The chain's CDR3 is CASSLRQGAAQNQPQHF.

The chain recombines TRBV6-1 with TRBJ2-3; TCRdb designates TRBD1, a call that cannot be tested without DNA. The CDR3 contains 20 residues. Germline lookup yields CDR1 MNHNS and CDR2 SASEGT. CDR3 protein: CASSESPLGGARLRTDTQYF.

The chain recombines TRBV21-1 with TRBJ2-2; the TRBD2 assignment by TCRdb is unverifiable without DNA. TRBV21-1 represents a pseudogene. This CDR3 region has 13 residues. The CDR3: CASSISGRAELFF.

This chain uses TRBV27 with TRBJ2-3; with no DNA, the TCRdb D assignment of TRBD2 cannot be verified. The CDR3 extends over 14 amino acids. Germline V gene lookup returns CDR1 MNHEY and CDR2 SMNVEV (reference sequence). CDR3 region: CASKISGSTDTQYF.

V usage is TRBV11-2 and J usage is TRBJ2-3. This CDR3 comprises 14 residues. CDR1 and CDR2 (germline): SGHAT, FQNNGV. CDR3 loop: CASSFMIGTDTQYF.

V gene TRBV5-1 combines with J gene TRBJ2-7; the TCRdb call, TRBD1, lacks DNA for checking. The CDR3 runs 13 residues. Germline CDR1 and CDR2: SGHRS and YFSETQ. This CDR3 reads CASDRDKTGEQYF.

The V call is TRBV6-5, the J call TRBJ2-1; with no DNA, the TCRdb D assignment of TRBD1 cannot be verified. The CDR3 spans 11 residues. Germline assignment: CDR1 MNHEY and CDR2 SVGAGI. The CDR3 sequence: CASRGVGEQFF.

CDR3 sequence reads: CASSQEGLGETQYF. The V gene is TRBV4-1, the J gene TRBJ2-5; the TRBD2 assignment by TCRdb is unverifiable without DNA. Germline V gene lookup returns CDR1 MGHRA and CDR2 YSYEKL. There are 14 residues in the CDR3.

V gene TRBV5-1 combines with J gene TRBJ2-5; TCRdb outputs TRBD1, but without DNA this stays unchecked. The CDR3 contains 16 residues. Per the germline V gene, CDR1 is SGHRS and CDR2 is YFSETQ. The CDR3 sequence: CASRANDRGTQETQYF.

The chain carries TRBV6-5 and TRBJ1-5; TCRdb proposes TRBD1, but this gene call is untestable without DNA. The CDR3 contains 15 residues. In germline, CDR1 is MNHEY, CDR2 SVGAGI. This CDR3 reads CASRPGTGGGQPQHF.

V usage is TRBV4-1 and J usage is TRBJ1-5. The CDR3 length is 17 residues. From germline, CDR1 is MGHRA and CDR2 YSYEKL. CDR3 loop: CASSQVVSGTGGQPQHF.

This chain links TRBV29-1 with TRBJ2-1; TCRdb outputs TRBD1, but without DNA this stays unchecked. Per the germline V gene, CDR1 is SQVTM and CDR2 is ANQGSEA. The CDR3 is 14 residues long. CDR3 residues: CSVVISPGGNEQFF.